Included here is one T cell receptor beta chain sequence, with context. The antigen is not known. Per the germline V gene, CDR1 is SGDLS and CDR2 is YYNGEE. J gave up 2 bases and V 3 bases, and 5 bases lay outside the gene matches. CDR3 length: 15 amino acids. This table comes from immunoSEQ multiplex PCR, and its TCRdb copy is limited to in-frame clones, with some not included. Of 100,000 to 150,000 clones listed, approximately 95% are singletons. This sample is drawn from a study of cytomegalovirus exposure and HLA in healthy donors. Findings and limits, study-wide: Testing in vitro showed a few CMV-associated chains specific for CMV antigens.

The material sequenced was PBMCs. This chain uses TRBV9 with TRBJ2-3; 8 nucleotides line up with TRBD2. This receptor was taken from a man between 18 and 35 years old in good health and CMV-seronegative. The CDR3 DNA reads TGTGCCAGCAGCGGGTTAGCGGGGATCACAGATACGCAGTATTTT. This sequence encodes CASSGLAGITDTQYF.